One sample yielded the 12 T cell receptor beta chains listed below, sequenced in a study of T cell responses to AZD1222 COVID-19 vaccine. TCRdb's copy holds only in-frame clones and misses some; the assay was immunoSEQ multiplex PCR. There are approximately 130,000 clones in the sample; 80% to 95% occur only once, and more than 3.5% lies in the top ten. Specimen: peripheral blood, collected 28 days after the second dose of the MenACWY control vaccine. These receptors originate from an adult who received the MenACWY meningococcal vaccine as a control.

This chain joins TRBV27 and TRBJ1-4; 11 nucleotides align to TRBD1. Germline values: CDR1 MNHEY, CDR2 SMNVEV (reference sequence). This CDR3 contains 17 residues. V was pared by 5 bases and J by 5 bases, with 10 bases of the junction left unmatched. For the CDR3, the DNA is TGTGCCAGCAGTAGATGGACAGGGGGCGGCTTAAATGAAAAACTGTTTTTT. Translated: CASSRWTGGGLNEKLFF.

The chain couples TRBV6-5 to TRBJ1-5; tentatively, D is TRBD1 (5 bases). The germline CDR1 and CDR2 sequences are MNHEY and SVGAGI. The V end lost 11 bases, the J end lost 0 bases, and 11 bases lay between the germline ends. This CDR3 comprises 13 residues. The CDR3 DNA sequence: TGTGCCGTGGGGGACTATAGCAATCAGCCCCAGCATTTT. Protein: CAVGDYSNQPQHF.

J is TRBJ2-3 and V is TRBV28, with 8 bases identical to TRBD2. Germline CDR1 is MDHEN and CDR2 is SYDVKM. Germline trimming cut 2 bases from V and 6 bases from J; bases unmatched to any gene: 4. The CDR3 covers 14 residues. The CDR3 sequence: CASSLGTRIDTQYF. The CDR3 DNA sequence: TGTGCCAGCAGTTTAGGGACTAGAATTGATACGCAGTATTTT.

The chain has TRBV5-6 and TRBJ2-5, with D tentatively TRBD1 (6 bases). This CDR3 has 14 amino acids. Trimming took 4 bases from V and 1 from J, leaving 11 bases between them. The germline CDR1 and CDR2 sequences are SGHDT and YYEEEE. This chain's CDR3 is CASSPDRPQETQYF. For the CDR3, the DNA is TGTGCCAGCAGCCCCGACAGGCCCCAAGAGACCCAGTACTTC.

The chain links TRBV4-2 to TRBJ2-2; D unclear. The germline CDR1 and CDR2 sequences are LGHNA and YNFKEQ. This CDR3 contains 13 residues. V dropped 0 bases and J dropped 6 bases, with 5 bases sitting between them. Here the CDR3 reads CASSQDRPGELFF. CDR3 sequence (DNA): TGTGCCAGCAGCCAAGATCGGCCCGGGGAGCTGTTTTTT.

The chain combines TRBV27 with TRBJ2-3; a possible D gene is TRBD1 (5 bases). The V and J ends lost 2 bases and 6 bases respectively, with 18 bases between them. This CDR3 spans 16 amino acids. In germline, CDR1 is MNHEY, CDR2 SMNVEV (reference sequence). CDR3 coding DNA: TGTGCCAGCAGTTTAGGGTATGCGTCTTGGGGCGATACGCAGTATTTT. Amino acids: CASSLGYASWGDTQYF.

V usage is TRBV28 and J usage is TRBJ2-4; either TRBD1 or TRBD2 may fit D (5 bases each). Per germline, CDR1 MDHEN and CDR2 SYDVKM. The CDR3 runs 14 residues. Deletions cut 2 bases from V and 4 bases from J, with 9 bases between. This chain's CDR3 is CASSLGDEKNIQYF. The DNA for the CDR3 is TGTGCCAGCAGTTTAGGGGACGAAAAAAACATTCAGTACTTC.

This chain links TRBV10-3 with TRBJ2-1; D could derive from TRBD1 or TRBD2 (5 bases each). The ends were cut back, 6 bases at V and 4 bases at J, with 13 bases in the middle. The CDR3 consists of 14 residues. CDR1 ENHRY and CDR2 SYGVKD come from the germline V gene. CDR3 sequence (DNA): TGTGCCATCAGGACCGGGACGGATTACAATGAGCAGTTCTTC. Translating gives CAIRTGTDYNEQFF.

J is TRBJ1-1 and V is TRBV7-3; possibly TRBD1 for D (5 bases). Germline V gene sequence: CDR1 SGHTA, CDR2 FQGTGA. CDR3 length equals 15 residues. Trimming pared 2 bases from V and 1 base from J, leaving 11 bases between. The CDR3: CASSLGGGWNTEAFF. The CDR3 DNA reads TGTGCCAGCAGCTTAGGTGGGGGATGGAACACTGAAGCTTTCTTT. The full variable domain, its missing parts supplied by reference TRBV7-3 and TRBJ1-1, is GAGVSQTPSNKVTEKGKYVELRCDPISGHTALYWYRQSLGQGPEFLIYFQGTGAADDSGLPNDRFFAVRPEGSVSTLKIQRTERGDSAVYLCASSLGGGWNTEAFFGQGTRLTVV.

The chain's CDR3 is CASSSQGNEQFF. CDR3 nucleotides: TGTGCCAGCAGTTCCCAGGGTAATGAGCAGTTCTTC. The chain links TRBV12-3 or TRBV12-4 to TRBJ2-1, with D possibly TRBD1 on 5 matching bases. This CDR3 has 12 residues. Trimming cost V 4 bases and J 7 bases, with 8 bases left between them.

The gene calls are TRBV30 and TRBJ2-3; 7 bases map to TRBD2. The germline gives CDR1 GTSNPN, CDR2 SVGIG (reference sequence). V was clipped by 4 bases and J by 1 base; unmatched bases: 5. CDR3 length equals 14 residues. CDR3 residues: CAWNRGRGTDTQYF. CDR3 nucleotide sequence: TGTGCCTGGAATCGAGGGAGGGGCACAGATACGCAGTATTTT.

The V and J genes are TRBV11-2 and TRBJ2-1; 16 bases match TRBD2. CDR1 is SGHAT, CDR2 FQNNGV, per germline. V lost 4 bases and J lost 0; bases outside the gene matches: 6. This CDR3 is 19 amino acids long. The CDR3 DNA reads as TGTGCCAGCAGCTCCGGGACTAGCGGGAGGGGAAGCTCCTACAATGAGCAGTTCTTC. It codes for CASSSGTSGRGSSYNEQFF.